This TCR beta chain was retrieved from a study of cytomegalovirus exposure and HLA in healthy donors. Study-wide context: An earlier analysis identified 117 million unique TCR beta sequences in 150 million to 200 million T cells. The study's findings and limits: Immune exposure was documented only through CMV serostatus. By HLA locus, TCR association rates varied in a later analysis, with DRB1 showing the most and HLA-C the fewest.

Concerning this clone: Its antigen is undetermined.

It was with 60 Vbeta and 13 Jbeta primers that the PCR ran. Libraries were prepared by immunoSEQ multiplex PCR; TCRdb keeps only in-frame clonotypes and omits some of them. The sample carries approximately 120,000 clones, roughly 73% recorded once. Between the trimmed V and J ends, which lost 5 bases and 9 bases, there was a span of 17 bases. The CDR3 extends over 14 amino acids. The germline CDR1 and CDR2 sequences are SEHNR and FQNEAQ (reference sequence). Sequencing was carried out using PBMCs. The genes are TRBV7-9 and TRBJ1-3; D is perhaps TRBD1 (6 bases). The TCR originated in a man between 60 and 75 years old in good health and CMV-seropositive. CDR3 sequence: CASSLGTFLGTIYF. The CDR3, as DNA: TGTGCCAGCAGCCTCGGGACATTTTTAGGCACCATATATTTT.